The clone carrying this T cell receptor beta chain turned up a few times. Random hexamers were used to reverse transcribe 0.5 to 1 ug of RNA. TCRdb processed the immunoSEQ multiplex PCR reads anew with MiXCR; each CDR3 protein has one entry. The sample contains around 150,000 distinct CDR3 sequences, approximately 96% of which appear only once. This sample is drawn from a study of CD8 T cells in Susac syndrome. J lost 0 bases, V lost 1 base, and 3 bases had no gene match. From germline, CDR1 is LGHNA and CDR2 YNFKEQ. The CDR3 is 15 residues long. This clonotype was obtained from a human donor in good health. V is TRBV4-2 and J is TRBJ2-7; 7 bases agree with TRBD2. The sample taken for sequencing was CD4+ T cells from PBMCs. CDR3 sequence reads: CASSQGGGSSYEQYF. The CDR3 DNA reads TGTGCCAGCAGCCAAGGGGGGGGGAGCTCCTACGAGCAGTACTTC.